These 23 T cell receptor beta chains were sequenced from one sample in a study of blood T cells in healthy people across ages. Then a second PCR, running roughly 7 to 11 cycles, was carried out with a sample-barcoded 5' primer and a J-beta primer mix. One entry per CDR3 protein results from TCRdb running MiXCR on the 5' RACE reads. The sample lists about 780,000 distinct CDR3 sequences; about 62% were seen once. Material: blood. These receptors all come from a man younger than 45 in good health.

This chain connects TRBV11-2 to TRBJ2-1; the match to TRBD2 covers 8 bases. This CDR3 has 17 residues. Germline trimming cut 7 bases from V and 2 bases from J; bases unmatched to any gene: 13. Germline lookup yields CDR1 SGHAT and CDR2 FQNNGV. The CDR3 protein is CASNLWEGGGTYNEQFF. The CDR3 region has the DNA TGTGCCAGCAACCTCTGGGAGGGCGGGGGGACCTACAATGAGCAGTTCTTC.

V and J are TRBV5-1 and TRBJ2-1; TRBD1 agrees at 9 bases. V gave up 3 bases and J gave up 12 bases; unmatched junction bases: 13. The CDR3 totals 15 residues. Germline CDR1 SGHRS, CDR2 YFSETQ. This chain's CDR3 is CASSWETGGLYTQFF. The CDR3, as DNA: TGCGCCAGCAGCTGGGAGACAGGGGGGCTTTATACGCAGTTCTTC.

The sample holds a few counts of this clonotype. The chain joins TRBV29-1 to TRBJ2-7; no firm D call. Germline CDR1 and CDR2: SQVTM and ANQGSEA. The CDR3 spans 12 residues. Trimming shortened V by 4 bases and J by 2 bases, and 9 bases separated the two germline ends. CDR3 in amino acids: CSVGASPYEQYF. The CDR3 DNA reads TGCAGCGTTGGTGCATCCCCCTACGAGCAGTACTTC.

This clonotype has more than one count but fewer than ten. This rearrangement joins TRBV20-1 to TRBJ2-1; D gene uncertain. Germline values: CDR1 DFQATT, CDR2 SNEGSKA (reference sequence). This CDR3 is 11 amino acids long. Trimming took off 5 bases at V and 9 bases at J, with 11 bases between the two ends. The CDR3 protein is CSAATWGEQFF. CDR3 in DNA: TGCAGTGCTGCTACGTGGGGTGAGCAGTTCTTC.

V usage is TRBV4-2 and J usage is TRBJ2-3; no clear D gene. Per germline, CDR1 LGHNA and CDR2 YNFKEQ. V lost 2 bases and J lost 0, with 12 bases in between. The CDR3 sequence is 16 residues long. Here the CDR3 DNA reads TGTGCCAGCAGCCAATCATCTCCGTCTAGCACAGATACGCAGTATTTT. Its translation: CASSQSSPSSTDTQYF.

This clonotype was counted a few times. V and J are TRBV7-2 and TRBJ2-7; unclear D gene. This CDR3 has 13 residues. The V end was cut by 5 bases, the J end by 1 base, with 9 bases between. From germline, CDR1 is SGHTA and CDR2 FQGNSA. In DNA, the CDR3 is TGTGCCAGCAGCCCTCCGATTTCCTACGAGCAGTACTTC. Amino acid sequence: CASSPPISYEQYF.

The V gene is TRBV10-3, the J gene TRBJ2-1, with TRBD2 matching over 9 bases. Germline assignment: CDR1 ENHRY and CDR2 SYGVKD. This CDR3 comprises 16 residues. The V gene end was trimmed by 3 bases and the J gene end by 4 bases; junction bases not matched to a gene: 7. Here the CDR3 DNA reads TGTGCCATCAGTGAATCGACTAGCGGACCATACAATGAGCAGTTCTTC. Translating it yields CAISESTSGPYNEQFF.

This clonotype was observed a handful of times. This chain connects TRBV5-1 to TRBJ2-3; no clear D. V was cut by 4 bases and J by 4 bases, with 19 bases left in between. Germline CDR1 SGHRS, CDR2 YFSETQ. The CDR3 has 16 residues. The CDR3: CASSSEVREIADTQYF. The CDR3 DNA reads TGCGCCAGCAGCAGCGAGGTTAGGGAAATAGCAGATACGCAGTATTTT. The full variable domain, in which reference TRBV5-1 and TRBJ2-3 provide the parts outside the CDR3, is KAGVTQTPRYLIKTRGQQVTLSCSPISGHRSVSWYQQTPGQGLQFLFEYFSETQRNKGNFPGRFSGRQFSNSRSEMNVSTLELGDSALYLCASSSEVREIADTQYFGPGTRLTVL.

In its sample, this clonotype was seen a few times. The chain links TRBV4-3 to TRBJ2-7, with D possibly matching TRBD2 (5 bases). Looked up from germline, CDR1 is LGHNA and CDR2 is YSLEER. The CDR3 extends over 14 amino acids. Trimming left V 6 bases short and J 3 bases short, with 15 bases between. CDR3 nucleotides: TGCGCCAGCAGTCAAAACAGCGGCTACTACGAGCAGTACTTC. Translated, it gives CASSQNSGYYEQYF.

The V call is TRBV4-2, the J call TRBJ2-2; D gene ambiguous. V was trimmed by 6 bases and J by 5 bases, leaving 13 bases between them. Germline loops: CDR1 LGHNA, CDR2 YNFKEQ. The CDR3 loop spans 14 amino acids. The chain's CDR3 is CASRPAIGTGELFF. The CDR3 coding sequence is TGTGCCAGCAGGCCAGCAATAGGTACCGGGGAGCTGTTTTTT.

This chain joins TRBV25-1 and TRBJ2-7; TRBD1 matches at 7 bases. The V and J ends lost 3 bases and 2 bases, in that order; junction bases with no gene match: 1. Per the germline V gene, CDR1 is MGHDK and CDR2 is SYGVNS. The CDR3 contains 13 residues. The CDR3 DNA follows: TGTGCCAGCAGTGAGACAGGGACCTACGAGCAGTACTTC. This codes for CASSETGTYEQYF.

The V call is TRBV9, the J call TRBJ2-5, with D perhaps TRBD1 or TRBD2 (6 bases each). The J call may be incorrect, as the DNA end agrees better with TRBJ2-7. The germline CDR1 and CDR2 sequences are SGDLS and YYNGEE. The CDR3 spans 15 residues. The CDR3 DNA follows: TGTGCCAGCAGCGTAGAGGGGGGCGGACTGGGCGAGCAGTACTTC. Translation gives CASSVEGGGLGEQYF.

The chain carries TRBV9 and TRBJ2-3, with a weak D call TRBD1 (5 bases). The CDR3 is 15 amino acids. The V end was cut by 3 bases, the J end by 0 bases, with 11 bases between. Per the germline V gene, CDR1 is SGDLS and CDR2 is YYNGEE. The CDR3: CASSEAGPSTDTQYF. The CDR3 DNA reads TGTGCCAGCAGCGAGGCAGGGCCTAGCACAGATACGCAGTATTTT.

This clonotype was detected many times. J is TRBJ2-3 and V is TRBV4-3; TRBD2 aligns across 13 bases. Germline CDR1 reads LGHNA; CDR2 reads YSLEER. The CDR3 length is 18 residues. Trimming took 0 bases from V and 12 from J; bases not matched to a gene: 15. The CDR3 region is CASSQDLLTSGGAPLQYF. CDR3 nucleotide sequence: TGCGCCAGCAGCCAAGATCTGCTAACTAGCGGGGGGGCCCCCCTACAGTATTTT.

The rearrangement joins TRBV7-2 to TRBJ2-3; 12 bases map to TRBD2. Trimming cost V 6 bases and J 8 bases; bases outside gene matches: 18. The length of the CDR3 is 18 residues. Germline loops: CDR1 SGHTA, CDR2 FQGNSA. The CDR3 nucleotides are TGTGCCAGCAGTTCTGGGACTAGCGGGCCTCATTTAGGGCCTACGCAGTATTTT. This encodes CASSSGTSGPHLGPTQYF.

This clonotype was observed at least ten times. The chain couples TRBV7-7 to TRBJ2-5; TRBD1 might be the D (5 bases). V lost 0 bases to trimming and J lost 5 bases, with 10 bases between them. The CDR3 is 14 amino acids. Germline V gene data show CDR1 as SSHAT and CDR2 as FNYEAQ (reference sequence). The CDR3 sequence is CASSLAGQQETQYF. Written as DNA, the CDR3 is TGTGCCAGCAGCTTAGCGGGGCAGCAGGAGACCCAGTACTTC.

The chain uses TRBV29-1 and TRBJ2-3, with D perhaps TRBD1 or TRBD2 (5 bases each). Germline V CDR1 and CDR2: SQVTM, ANQGSEA. The CDR3 is 13 residues long. CDR3 sequence (DNA): TGCTCGGGACGCGAAATTAGCACAGATACGCAGTATTTT. Residues: CSGREISTDTQYF.

V is TRBV7-2 and J is TRBJ2-3; 8 bases agree with TRBD1. The length of the CDR3 is 15 residues. CDR1 and CDR2 from the germline V gene are SGHTA and FQGNSA. The V segment lost 5 bases and the J segment 6 bases; nucleotides outside the gene matches: 10. CDR3 coding DNA: TGTGCCAGCAGCCCAGATCGGACAGGGAGCGATACGCAGTATTTT. This gives the protein CASSPDRTGSDTQYF. The full variable domain, with the rest looked up from reference TRBV7-2 and TRBJ2-3, is GAGVSQSPSNKVTEKGKDVELRCDPISGHTALYWYRQSLGQGLEFLIYFQGNSAPDKSGLPSDRFSAERTGGSVSTLTIQRTQQEDSAVYLCASSPDRTGSDTQYFGPGTRLTVL.

This chain connects TRBV5-1 to TRBJ2-1, with D unclear. V was shortened by 5 bases and J by 5 bases, with 14 bases between the two germline ends. CDR1 is SGHRS, CDR2 YFSETQ, per germline. The CDR3 spans 14 residues. The CDR3 protein is CASRSQGPHNEQFF. For the CDR3, the DNA is TGCGCCAGCAGGAGTCAAGGACCACACAATGAGCAGTTCTTC.

This chain joins TRBV9 and TRBJ2-1, with TRBD1 identical over 9 bases. V was pared by 5 bases and J by 2 bases, with 5 bases of the junction left unmatched. Germline CDR1 and CDR2: SGDLS and YYNGEE. The CDR3 sequence is 15 residues long. The CDR3 nucleotides read TGTGCCAGCAGGGGACAGGGATCCCCCTACAATGAGCAGTTCTTC. This sequence encodes CASRGQGSPYNEQFF. Variable domain in full (rest from reference TRBV9 and TRBJ2-1): DSGVTQTPKHLITATGQRVTLRCSPRSGDLSVYWYQQSLDQGLQFLIQYYNGEERAKGNILERFSAQQFPDLHSELNLSSLELGDSALYFCASRGQGSPYNEQFFGPGTRLTVL.

V and J are TRBV4-2 and TRBJ1-1, with D unresolved. This CDR3 contains 15 residues. In germline, CDR1 is LGHNA, CDR2 YNFKEQ. The ends were cut back, 1 base at V and 6 bases at J, with 15 bases in the middle. The CDR3 bases are TGTGCCAGCAGCCAAGGGTCCTGGGTCGGGGCTGAAGCTTTCTTT. Residues: CASSQGSWVGAEAFF.

The CDR3 protein is CASSQGQGYATNEKLFF. CDR3 sequence (DNA): TGTGCCAGCAGCCAGGGACAGGGATACGCAACTAATGAAAAACTGTTTTTT. The chain carries TRBV5-8 and TRBJ1-4; 9 nucleotides align to TRBD1. CDR1 and CDR2 from the germline V gene are SGHTS and YDEGEE. CDR3 length equals 17 residues. With V trimmed by 4 bases and J by 0 bases, 7 bases remained unmatched.

V and J are TRBV7-2 and TRBJ2-1; 9 nucleotides line up with TRBD2. The CDR3 covers 17 residues. Losses at the gene ends were 0 bases for V and 1 base for J; bases not matched to a gene: 4. CDR1 and CDR2 from the germline V gene are SGHTA and FQGNSA. The CDR3, as DNA: TGTGCCAGCAGCTTAGCGGGACTAGCCGATTCCTACAATGAGCAGTTCTTC. Its protein is CASSLAGLADSYNEQFF.